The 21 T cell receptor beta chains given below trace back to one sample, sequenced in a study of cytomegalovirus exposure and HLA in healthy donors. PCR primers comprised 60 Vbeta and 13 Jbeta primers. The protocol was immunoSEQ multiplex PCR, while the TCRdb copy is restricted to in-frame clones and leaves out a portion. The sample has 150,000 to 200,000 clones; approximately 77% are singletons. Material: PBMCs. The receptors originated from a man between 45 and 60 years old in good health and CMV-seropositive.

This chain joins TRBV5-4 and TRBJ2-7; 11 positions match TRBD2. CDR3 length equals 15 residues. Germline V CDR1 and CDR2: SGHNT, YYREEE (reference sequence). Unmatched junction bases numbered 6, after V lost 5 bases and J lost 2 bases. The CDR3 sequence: CASRYSGGAPYEQYF. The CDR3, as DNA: TGTGCCAGCAGGTATAGCGGGGGGGCCCCCTACGAGCAGTACTTC. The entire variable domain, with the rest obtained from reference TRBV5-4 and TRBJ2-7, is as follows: ETGVTQSPTHLIKTRGQQVTLRCSSQSGHNTVSWYQQALGQGPQFIFQYYREEENGRGNFPPRFSGLQFPNYSSELNVNALELDDSALYLCASRYSGGAPYEQYFGPGTRLTVT.

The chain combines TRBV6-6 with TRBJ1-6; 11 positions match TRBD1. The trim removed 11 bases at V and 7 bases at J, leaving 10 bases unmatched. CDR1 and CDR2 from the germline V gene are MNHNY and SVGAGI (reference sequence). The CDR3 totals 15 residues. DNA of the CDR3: TGTGCCGGAGGACAGGGGGCGATTGGGAATTCACCCCTCCACTTT. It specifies CAGGQGAIGNSPLHF.

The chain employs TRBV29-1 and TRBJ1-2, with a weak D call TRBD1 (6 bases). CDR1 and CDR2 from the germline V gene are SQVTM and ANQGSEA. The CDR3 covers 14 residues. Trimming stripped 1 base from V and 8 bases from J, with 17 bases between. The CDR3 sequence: CSVEARRGGQGYTF. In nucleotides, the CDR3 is TGCAGCGTTGAAGCCCGTCGGGGGGGGCAAGGCTACACCTTC.

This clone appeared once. DNA of the CDR3: TGTGCCAGCAACCCGGGACACCTTTTCTACGAGCAGTACTTC. It specifies CASNPGHLFYEQYF. The rearrangement uses TRBV2 and TRBJ2-7, with a weak D call TRBD1 (6 bases). V dropped 7 bases and J dropped 3 bases, with 16 bases sitting between them. Per germline, CDR1 SNHLY and CDR2 FYNNEI. This CDR3 region has 14 residues.

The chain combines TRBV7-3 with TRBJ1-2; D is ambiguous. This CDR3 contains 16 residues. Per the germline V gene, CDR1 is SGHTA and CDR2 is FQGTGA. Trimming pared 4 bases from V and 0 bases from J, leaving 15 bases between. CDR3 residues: CASSSTGLAPNYGYTF. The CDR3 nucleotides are TGTGCCAGCAGCTCGACCGGACTTGCCCCTAACTATGGCTACACCTTC.

The CDR3 region has the DNA TGTGCCAGTAGCCTCCAGAGGATGGGTGAAAAACTGTTTTTT. Translating gives CASSLQRMGEKLFF. The chain uses TRBV19 and TRBJ1-4; D gene uncertain. The CDR3 is 14 residues long. CDR1 is LNHDA and CDR2 is SQIVND in the germline V gene (reference sequence). Trimming took 6 bases from V and 7 from J, leaving 15 bases between them.

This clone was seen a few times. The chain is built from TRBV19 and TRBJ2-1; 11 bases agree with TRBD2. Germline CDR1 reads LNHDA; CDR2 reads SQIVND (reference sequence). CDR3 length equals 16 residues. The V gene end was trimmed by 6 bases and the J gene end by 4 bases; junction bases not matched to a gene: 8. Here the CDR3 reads CASSPIAGGPYNEQFF. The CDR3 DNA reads TGTGCCAGTAGCCCAATAGCGGGGGGGCCGTACAATGAGCAGTTCTTC.

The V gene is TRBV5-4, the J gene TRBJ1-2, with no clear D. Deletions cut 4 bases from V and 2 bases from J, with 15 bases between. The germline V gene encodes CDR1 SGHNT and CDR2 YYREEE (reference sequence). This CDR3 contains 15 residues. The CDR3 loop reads CASSLLRGKNYGYTF. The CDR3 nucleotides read TGTGCCAGCAGCCTCCTTCGAGGGAAGAACTATGGCTACACCTTC.

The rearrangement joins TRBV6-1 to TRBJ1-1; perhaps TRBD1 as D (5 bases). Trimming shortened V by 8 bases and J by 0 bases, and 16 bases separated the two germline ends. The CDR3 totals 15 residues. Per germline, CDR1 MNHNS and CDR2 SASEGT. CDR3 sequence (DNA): TGTGCCAGCTCTACCGAACAGGTCCTGAACACTGAAGCTTTCTTT. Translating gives CASSTEQVLNTEAFF.

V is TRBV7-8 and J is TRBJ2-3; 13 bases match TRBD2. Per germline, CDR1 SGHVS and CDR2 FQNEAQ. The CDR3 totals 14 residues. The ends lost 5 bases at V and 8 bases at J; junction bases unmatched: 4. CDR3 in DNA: TGTGCCAGCAGCCCCAGGACTAGCGGGGGTACGCAGTATTTT. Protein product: CASSPRTSGGTQYF.

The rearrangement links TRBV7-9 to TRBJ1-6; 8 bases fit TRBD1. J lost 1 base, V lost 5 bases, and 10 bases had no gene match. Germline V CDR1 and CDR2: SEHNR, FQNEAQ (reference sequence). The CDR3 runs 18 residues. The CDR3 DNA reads TGTGCCAGCAGCGAGACAGGGGAGCTGAGATCCTATAATTCACCCCTCCACTTT. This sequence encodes CASSETGELRSYNSPLHF.

The CDR3 DNA reads as TGTGCCAGTAGTGGGGGCCGACAGGGCCTCTACGAGCAGTACTTC. Translation gives CASSGGRQGLYEQYF. J is TRBJ2-7 and V is TRBV19, with 7 bases identical to TRBD1. CDR1 is LNHDA and CDR2 is SQIVND in the germline V gene (reference sequence). J lost 3 bases, V lost 5 bases, and 10 bases had no gene match. This CDR3 contains 15 residues.

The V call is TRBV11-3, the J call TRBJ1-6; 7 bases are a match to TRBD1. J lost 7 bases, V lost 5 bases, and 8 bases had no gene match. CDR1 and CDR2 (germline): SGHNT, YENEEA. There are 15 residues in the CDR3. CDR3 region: CASSDRDGGNSPLHF. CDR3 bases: TGTGCCAGCAGCGACAGGGACGGTGGGAATTCACCCCTCCACTTT.

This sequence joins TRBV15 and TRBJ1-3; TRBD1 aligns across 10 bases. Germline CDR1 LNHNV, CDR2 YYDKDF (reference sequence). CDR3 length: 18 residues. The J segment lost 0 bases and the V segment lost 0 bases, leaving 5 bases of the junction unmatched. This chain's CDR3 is CATSRDWTGGPSGNTIYF. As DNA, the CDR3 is TGTGCCACCAGCAGAGATTGGACAGGGGGGCCCTCTGGAAACACCATATATTTT.

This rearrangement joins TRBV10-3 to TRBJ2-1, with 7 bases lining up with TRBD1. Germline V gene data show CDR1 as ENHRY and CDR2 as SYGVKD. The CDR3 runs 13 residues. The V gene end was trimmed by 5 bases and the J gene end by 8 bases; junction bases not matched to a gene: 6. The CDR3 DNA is TGTGCCATCAGTAGACTGACAGGGTATGAGCAGTTCTTC. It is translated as CAISRLTGYEQFF.

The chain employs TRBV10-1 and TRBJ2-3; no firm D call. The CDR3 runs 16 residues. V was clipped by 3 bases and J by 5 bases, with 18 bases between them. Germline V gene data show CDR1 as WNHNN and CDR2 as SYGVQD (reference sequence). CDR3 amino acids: CASSERSLAKIDTQYF. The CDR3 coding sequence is TGCGCCAGCAGTGAACGGTCGTTAGCTAAAATAGATACGCAGTATTTT.

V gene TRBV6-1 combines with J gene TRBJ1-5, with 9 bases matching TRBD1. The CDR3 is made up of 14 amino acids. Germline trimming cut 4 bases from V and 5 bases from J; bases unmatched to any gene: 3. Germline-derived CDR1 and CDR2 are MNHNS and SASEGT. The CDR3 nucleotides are TGTGCCAGCAGTGGAACAGGGGGCGATCAGCCCCAGCATTTT. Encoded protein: CASSGTGGDQPQHF.

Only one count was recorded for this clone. This CDR3 reads CASTDRATGANVLTF. In DNA, the CDR3 is TGTGCCAGCACGGACAGGGCAACTGGGGCCAACGTCCTGACTTTC. The gene calls are TRBV27 and TRBJ2-6, with 8 bases identical to TRBD1. V lost 7 bases to trimming and J lost 2 bases; unmatched junction nucleotides: 4. The CDR3 sequence is 15 residues long. Per the germline V gene, CDR1 is MNHEY and CDR2 is SMNVEV (reference sequence).

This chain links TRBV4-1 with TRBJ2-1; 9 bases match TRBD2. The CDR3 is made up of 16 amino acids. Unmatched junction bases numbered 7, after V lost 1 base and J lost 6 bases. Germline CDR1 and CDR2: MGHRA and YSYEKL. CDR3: CASSQVGGGGTNEQFF. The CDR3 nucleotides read TGCGCCAGCAGCCAAGTTGGCGGGGGGGGTACCAATGAGCAGTTCTTC.

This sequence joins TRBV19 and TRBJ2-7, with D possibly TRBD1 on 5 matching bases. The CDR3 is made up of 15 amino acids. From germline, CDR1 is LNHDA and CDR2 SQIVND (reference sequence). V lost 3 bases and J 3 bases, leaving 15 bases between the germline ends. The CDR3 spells CASSIGYDSFYEQYF. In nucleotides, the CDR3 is TGTGCCAGTAGTATCGGTTACGACAGCTTCTACGAGCAGTACTTC.

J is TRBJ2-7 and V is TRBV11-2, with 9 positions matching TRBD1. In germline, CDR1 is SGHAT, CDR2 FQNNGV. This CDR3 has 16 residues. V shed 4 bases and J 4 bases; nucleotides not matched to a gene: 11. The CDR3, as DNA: TGTGCCAGCAGCTCCCCCTGGGGGACAGGGAGGTACGAGCAGTACTTC. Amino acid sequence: CASSSPWGTGRYEQYF.